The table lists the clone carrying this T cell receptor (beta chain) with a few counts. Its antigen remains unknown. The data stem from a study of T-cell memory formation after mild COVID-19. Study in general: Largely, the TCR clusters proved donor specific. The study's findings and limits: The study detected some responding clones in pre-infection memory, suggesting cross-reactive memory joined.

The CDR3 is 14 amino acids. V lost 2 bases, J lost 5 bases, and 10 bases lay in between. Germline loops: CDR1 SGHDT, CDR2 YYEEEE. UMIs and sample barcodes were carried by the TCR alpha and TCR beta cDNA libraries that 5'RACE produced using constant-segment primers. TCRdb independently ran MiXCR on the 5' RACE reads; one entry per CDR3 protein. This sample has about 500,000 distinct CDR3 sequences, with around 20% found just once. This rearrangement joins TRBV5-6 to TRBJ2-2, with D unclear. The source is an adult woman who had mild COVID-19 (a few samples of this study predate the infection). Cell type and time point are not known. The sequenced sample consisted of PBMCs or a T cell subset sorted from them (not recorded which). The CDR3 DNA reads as TGTGCCAGCAGCTTAGGTTTTGGGACCGGGGAGCTGTTTTTT. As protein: CASSLGFGTGELFF.